This TCR beta chain was recorded in a study of graft-versus-host responses after intestinal transplantation. The overall study: Among the recipients, transplants were multivisceral, liver-intestinal, or isolated intestinal. Study observations and caveats: There were GvH clones found in recipient marrow, and some of them appeared first in ileum or blood.

This clone has just one count. Its antigen is currently unknown. This CDR3 comprises 19 residues. V gave up 2 bases and J gave up 0 bases, with 23 bases separating them. The repertoire was sequenced with immunoSEQ multiplex PCR; TCRdb's copy has only in-frame clones and lacks some. In the table there are 96,000 or so clones, 80% to 95% of which are singletons. The sample here was unstimulated CD4+ T cells sorted from spleen or lymph node cells, taken before intestinal transplant. This sequence originates from a human donor who received an intestinal transplant. V and J are TRBV5-3 and TRBJ1-1; D possibly corresponds to TRBD1 (5 bases). TRBV5-3 is recorded as an ORF, its role being uncertain. CDR3 DNA: TGTGCCAGAAGCTTTTTGACCCAAGGGACTTTCTACATGAACACTGAAGCTTTCTTT. Translating it yields CARSFLTQGTFYMNTEAFF.